This T cell receptor (beta chain) was sequenced for a study of shared clonotypes between healthy human individuals. Trimming cost V 5 bases and J 2 bases, with 10 bases left between them. Germline V gives CDR1 SGHTA, CDR2 FQGNSA. The CDR3 is 14 amino acids. Measured with immunoSEQ multiplex PCR; TCRdb has only the in-frame clones, and not every one. This table has hundreds of thousands of clones, less than 85% appearing once. V usage is TRBV7-2 and J usage is TRBJ1-5, with D perhaps matching TRBD1 (5 bases). The sequence was obtained from a man under 40 in good health. The specimen was memory CD4+ T cells sorted from blood. The subset is: CD45RA-negative fraction. The CDR3 DNA sequence: TGTGCCAGCAGCCTTGGAGGGGGCAATCAGCCCCAGCATTTT. This codes for CASSLGGGNQPQHF. The variable domain in full, with the rest retrieved from reference TRBV7-2 and TRBJ1-5, is GAGVSQSPSNKVTEKGKDVELRCDPISGHTALYWYRQSLGQGLEFLIYFQGNSAPDKSGLPSDRFSAERTGGSVSTLTIQRTQQEDSAVYLCASSLGGGNQPQHFGDGTRLSIL.